Following are 7 T cell receptor beta chains from one sample sequenced in a study of shared clonotypes between healthy human individuals. This table comes from immunoSEQ multiplex PCR, and its TCRdb copy is limited to in-frame clones, with some not included. This table has some 380,000 clones, about 96% appearing once. Sequencing was carried out using memory CD8+ T cells sorted from blood. Noted subset: CD45RO+ cells pooled with CCR7-negative TemRA cells. The receptors originated from a man aged 25-45 years in good health.

The chain couples TRBV19 to TRBJ1-2; D not certain. The CDR3 loop spans 12 amino acids. Germline V CDR1 and CDR2: LNHDA, SQIVND (reference sequence). The germline V and J ends were trimmed by 3 bases and 8 bases, with 10 bases remaining between them. For the CDR3, the DNA is TGTGCCAGTAGTATCTACGGATACGGCTACACCTTC. Amino acid sequence: CASSIYGYGYTF.

The J gene is TRBJ2-6, the V gene TRBV7-2; the D gene could be TRBD1 or TRBD2 (5 bases each). V lost 1 base, J lost 2 bases, and 6 bases lay in between. The CDR3 contains 15 residues. Germline V gene lookup returns CDR1 SGHTA and CDR2 FQGNSA. CDR3 amino acids: CASSLVGAGANVLTF. The CDR3 coding sequence is TGTGCCAGCAGCTTAGTGGGGGCTGGGGCCAACGTCCTGACTTTC.

This clone was detected once. The chain couples TRBV5-6 to TRBJ1-3; D unclear. The length of the CDR3 is 13 residues. V lost 2 bases to trimming and J lost 4 bases, with 7 bases between them. Germline-derived CDR1 and CDR2 are SGHDT and YYEEEE. This CDR3 reads CASSFGPGNTIYF. Written as DNA, the CDR3 is TGTGCCAGCAGCTTTGGGCCAGGAAACACCATATATTTT.

This chain joins TRBV14 and TRBJ2-2; D not certain. CDR3 length: 12 residues. Germline CDR1 reads SGHDN; CDR2 reads FVKESK. V was cut by 0 bases and J by 6 bases, with 2 bases left in between. CDR3 DNA sequence: TGTGCCAGCAGCCAAGAATCCGGGGAGCTGTTTTTT. It is translated as CASSQESGELFF.

In its sample, this clone was seen once. This chain uses TRBV7-2 with TRBJ2-1; D gene ambiguous. From germline, CDR1 is SGHTA and CDR2 FQGNSA. With 3 bases removed from V and 8 bases from J, the gap between germline ends came to 2 bases. This CDR3 has 10 residues. The CDR3 loop is CASSFYEQFF. CDR3 nucleotides: TGTGCCAGCAGCTTTTATGAGCAGTTCTTC.

V gene TRBV5-1 combines with J gene TRBJ2-3; TRBD1 is a possible D gene (5 bases). The CDR3 sequence is 13 residues long. V was trimmed by 6 bases and J by 2 bases, leaving 10 bases between them. Germline lookup yields CDR1 SGHRS and CDR2 YFSETQ. The CDR3 spells CASKEGATDTQYF. The CDR3 coding sequence is TGCGCCAGCAAGGAAGGGGCCACAGATACGCAGTATTTT.

This chain links TRBV5-5 with TRBJ2-7; no definite D call. This CDR3 has 9 amino acids. Trimming stripped 3 bases from V and 5 bases from J, with 0 bases between. Per germline, CDR1 SGHKS and CDR2 YYEKEE (reference sequence). The CDR3 DNA is TGTGCCAGCAGCTACGAGCAGTACTTC. It codes for CASSYEQYF. Variable domain in full (rest from reference TRBV5-5 and TRBJ2-7): DAGVTQSPTHLIKTRGQQVTLRCSPISGHKSVSWYQQVLGQGPQFIFQYYEKEERGRGNFPDRFSARQFPNYSSELNVNALLLGDSALYLCASSYEQYFGPGTRLTVT.